The 3 T cell receptor beta chains in this list originate from one sample, sequenced in a study of T-cell memory formation after mild COVID-19 (dated by TCRdb to about 2021). Libraries were built with 5' RACE. The sequencing machine was an Illumina NovaSeq 6000. TCRdb trimmed public reads at Q25 via fastp, called clones via MiXCR and kept in-frame beta chains. Records with the same CDR3 protein are collapsed into one entry carrying the most frequent genes and DNA. The sample table lists approximately 250,000 distinct CDR3 sequences, about 16% of them with a count of one. In total, the top ten clones hold 22% of the sample. Sequencing used PBMCs or a T cell subset sorted from them (not recorded which). The receptors were sampled from a young man who had mild COVID-19 (a few samples of this study predate the infection). The sample titles of this study are shuffled in the database, so cell type and time point are left out; the donor was told from shared clones.

This clonotype was observed a handful of times. CDR3 sequence (DNA): TGTGCCAGCAGCCAAGAAAATTGGGGACTCACTGAAGCTTTCTTT. It yields the protein CASSQENWGLTEAFF. The chain joins TRBV14 to TRBJ1-1; tentative D call: TRBD1 (5 bases). Per the germline V gene, CDR1 is SGHDN and CDR2 is FVKESK. This CDR3 is built from 15 residues. With 0 bases removed from V and 4 bases from J, the gap between germline ends came to 12 bases.

This clonotype was seen a handful of times. CDR3 sequence (DNA): TGTGCCAGCAGTACTAGCAGCCAAGAGACCCAGTACTTC. Translating it yields CASSTSSQETQYF. This sequence joins TRBV6-5 and TRBJ2-5; TRBD2 is a possible D gene (6 bases). Germline assignment: CDR1 MNHEY and CDR2 SVGAGI. The CDR3 totals 13 residues. Trimming took 5 bases from V and 1 from J, leaving 8 bases between them.

The J gene is TRBJ2-2, the V gene TRBV6-5; D perhaps matches TRBD1 (7 bases). V lost 6 bases and J 3 bases, leaving 14 bases between the germline ends. Per the germline V gene, CDR1 is MNHEY and CDR2 is SVGAGI. The length of the CDR3 is 15 residues. As DNA, the CDR3 is TGTGCCAGCAGCCGACAGGGAGGCGACACCGGGGAGCTGTTTTTT. It codes for CASSRQGGDTGELFF.